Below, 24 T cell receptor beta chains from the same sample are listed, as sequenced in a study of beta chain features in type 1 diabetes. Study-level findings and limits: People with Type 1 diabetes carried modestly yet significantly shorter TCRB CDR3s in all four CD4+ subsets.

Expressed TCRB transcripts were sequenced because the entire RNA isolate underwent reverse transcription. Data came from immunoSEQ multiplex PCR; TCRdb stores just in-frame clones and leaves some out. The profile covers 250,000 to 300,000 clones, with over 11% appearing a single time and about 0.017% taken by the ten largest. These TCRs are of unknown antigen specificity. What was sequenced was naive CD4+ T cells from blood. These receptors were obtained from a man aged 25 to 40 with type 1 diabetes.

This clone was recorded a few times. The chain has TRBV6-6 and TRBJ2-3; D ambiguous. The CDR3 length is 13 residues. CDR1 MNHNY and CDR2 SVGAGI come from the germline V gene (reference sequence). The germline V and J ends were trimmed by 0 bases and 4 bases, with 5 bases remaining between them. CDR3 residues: CASSYSLADTQYF. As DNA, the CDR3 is TGTGCCAGCAGTTACTCCCTCGCAGATACGCAGTATTTT.

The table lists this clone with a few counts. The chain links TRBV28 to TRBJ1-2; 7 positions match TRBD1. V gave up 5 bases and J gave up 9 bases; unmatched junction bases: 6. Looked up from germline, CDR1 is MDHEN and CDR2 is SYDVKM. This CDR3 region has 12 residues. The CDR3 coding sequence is TGTGCCAGCAGTCCGGACAGGATCCGCTACACCTTC. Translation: CASSPDRIRYTF.

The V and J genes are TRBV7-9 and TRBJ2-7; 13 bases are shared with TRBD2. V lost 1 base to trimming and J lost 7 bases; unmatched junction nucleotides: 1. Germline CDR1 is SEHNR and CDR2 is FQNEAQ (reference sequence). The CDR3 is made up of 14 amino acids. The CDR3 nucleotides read TGTGCCAGCAGCTTAGAGACTAGCGGGAGGGAGCAGTACTTC. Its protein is CASSLETSGREQYF. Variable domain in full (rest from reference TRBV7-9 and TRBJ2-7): DTGVSQNPRHKITKRGQNVTFRCDPISEHNRLYWYRQTLGQGPEFLTYFQNEAQLEKSRLLSDRFSAERPKGSFSTLEIQRTEQGDSAMYLCASSLETSGREQYFGPGTRLTVT.

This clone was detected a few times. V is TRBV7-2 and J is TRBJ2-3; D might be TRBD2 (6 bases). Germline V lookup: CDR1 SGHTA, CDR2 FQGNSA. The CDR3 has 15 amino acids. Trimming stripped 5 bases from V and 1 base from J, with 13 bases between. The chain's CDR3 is CASSRGGSGTDTQYF. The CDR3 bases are TGTGCCAGCAGCCGAGGAGGGAGTGGCACAGATACGCAGTATTTT.

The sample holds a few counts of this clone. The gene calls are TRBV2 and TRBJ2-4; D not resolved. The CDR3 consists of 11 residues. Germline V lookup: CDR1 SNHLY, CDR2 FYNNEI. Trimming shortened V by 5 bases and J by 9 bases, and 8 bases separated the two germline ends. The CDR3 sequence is CASSSLGIQYF. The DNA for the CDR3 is TGTGCCAGCAGTAGCCTTGGCATTCAGTACTTC.

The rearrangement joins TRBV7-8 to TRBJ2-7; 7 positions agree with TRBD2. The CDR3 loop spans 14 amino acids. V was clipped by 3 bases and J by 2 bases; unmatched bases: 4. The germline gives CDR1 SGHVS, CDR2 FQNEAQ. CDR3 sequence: CASSFQRGTYEQYF. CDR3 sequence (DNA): TGTGCCAGCAGCTTCCAGCGGGGTACCTACGAGCAGTACTTC.

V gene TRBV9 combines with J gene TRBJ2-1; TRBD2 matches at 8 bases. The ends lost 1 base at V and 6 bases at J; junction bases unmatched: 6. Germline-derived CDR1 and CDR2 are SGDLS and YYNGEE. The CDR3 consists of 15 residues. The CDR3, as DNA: TGTGCCAGCAGCGTATCGATTAGCGGGACCAATGAGCAGTTCTTC. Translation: CASSVSISGTNEQFF.

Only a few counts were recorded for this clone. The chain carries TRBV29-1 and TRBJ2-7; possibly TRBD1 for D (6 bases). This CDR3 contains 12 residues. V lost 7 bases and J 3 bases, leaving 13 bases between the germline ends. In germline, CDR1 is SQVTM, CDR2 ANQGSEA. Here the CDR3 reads CSAGPQGYEQYF. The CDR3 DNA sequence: TGCAGCGCGGGACCACAGGGCTACGAGCAGTACTTC.

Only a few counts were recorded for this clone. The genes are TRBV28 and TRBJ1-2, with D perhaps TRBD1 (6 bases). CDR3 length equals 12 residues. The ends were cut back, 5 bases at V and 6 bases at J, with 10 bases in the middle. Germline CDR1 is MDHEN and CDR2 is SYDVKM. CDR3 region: CASSPWTDGYTF. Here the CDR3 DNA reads TGTGCCAGCAGTCCTTGGACAGATGGCTACACCTTC.

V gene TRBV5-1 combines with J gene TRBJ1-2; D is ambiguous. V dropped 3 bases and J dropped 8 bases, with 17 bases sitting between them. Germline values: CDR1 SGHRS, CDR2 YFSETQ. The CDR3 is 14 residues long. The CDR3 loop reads CASSWAPAEGGYTF. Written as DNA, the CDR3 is TGCGCCAGCAGCTGGGCCCCCGCGGAGGGCGGCTACACCTTC.

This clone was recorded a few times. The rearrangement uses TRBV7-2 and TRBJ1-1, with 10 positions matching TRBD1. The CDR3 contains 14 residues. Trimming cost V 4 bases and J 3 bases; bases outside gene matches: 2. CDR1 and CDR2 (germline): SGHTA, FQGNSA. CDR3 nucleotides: TGTGCCAGCAGCTCGGGACAGGGGTACACTGAAGCTTTCTTT. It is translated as CASSSGQGYTEAFF. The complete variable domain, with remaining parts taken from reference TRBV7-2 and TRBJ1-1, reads GAGVSQSPSNKVTEKGKDVELRCDPISGHTALYWYRQSLGQGLEFLIYFQGNSAPDKSGLPSDRFSAERTGGSVSTLTIQRTQQEDSAVYLCASSSGQGYTEAFFGQGTRLTVV.

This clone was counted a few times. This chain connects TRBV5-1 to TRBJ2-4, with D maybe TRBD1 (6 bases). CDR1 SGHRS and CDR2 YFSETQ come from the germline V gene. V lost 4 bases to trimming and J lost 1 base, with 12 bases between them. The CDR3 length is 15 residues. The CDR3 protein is CASSVDSSAKNIQYF. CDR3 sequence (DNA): TGCGCCAGCAGCGTGGACAGTTCCGCCAAAAACATTCAGTACTTC. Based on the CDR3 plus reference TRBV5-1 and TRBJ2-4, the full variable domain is KAGVTQTPRYLIKTRGQQVTLSCSPISGHRSVSWYQQTPGQGLQFLFEYFSETQRNKGNFPGRFSGRQFSNSRSEMNVSTLELGDSALYLCASSVDSSAKNIQYFGAGTRLSVL.

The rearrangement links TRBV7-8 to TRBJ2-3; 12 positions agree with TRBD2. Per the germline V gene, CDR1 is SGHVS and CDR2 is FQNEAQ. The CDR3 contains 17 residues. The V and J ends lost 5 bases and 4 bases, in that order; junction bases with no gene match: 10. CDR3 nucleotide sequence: TGTGCCAGCAGCCCCAGGCTAGCGGGAGGGCCCCCAGATACGCAGTATTTT. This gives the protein CASSPRLAGGPPDTQYF.

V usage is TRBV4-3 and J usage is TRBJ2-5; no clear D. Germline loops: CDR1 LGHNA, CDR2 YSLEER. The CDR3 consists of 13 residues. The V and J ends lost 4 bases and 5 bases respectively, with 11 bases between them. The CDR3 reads CASSPSTWETQYF. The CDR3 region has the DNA TGCGCCAGCAGCCCAAGCACGTGGGAGACCCAGTACTTC.

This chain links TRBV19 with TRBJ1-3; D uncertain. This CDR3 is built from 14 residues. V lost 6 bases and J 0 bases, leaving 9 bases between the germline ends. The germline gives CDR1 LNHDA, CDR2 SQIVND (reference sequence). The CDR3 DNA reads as TGTGCCAGTAGGAAGACAAGCTCTGGAAACACCATATATTTT. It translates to CASRKTSSGNTIYF. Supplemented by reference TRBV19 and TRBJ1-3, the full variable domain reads DGGITQSPKYLFRKEGQNVTLSCEQNLNHDAMYWYRQDPGQGLRLIYYSQIVNDFQKGDIAEGYSVSREKKESFPLTVTSAQKNPTAFYLCASRKTSSGNTIYFGEGSWLTVV.

CDR3 sequence (DNA): TGTGCCAGCAGCCAAGGTATAGGAGTCAGGACTAGCGGATCAGATACGCAGTATTTT. Encoded protein: CASSQGIGVRTSGSDTQYF. This chain uses TRBV4-2 with TRBJ2-3; 10 positions agree with TRBD2. CDR3 length: 19 residues. J gave up 4 bases and V 1 base, and 14 bases lay outside the gene matches. The germline CDR1 and CDR2 sequences are LGHNA and YNFKEQ.

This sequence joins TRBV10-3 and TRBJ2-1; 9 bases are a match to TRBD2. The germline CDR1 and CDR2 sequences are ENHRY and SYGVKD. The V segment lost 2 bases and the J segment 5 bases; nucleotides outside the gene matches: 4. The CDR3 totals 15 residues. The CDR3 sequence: CAISESLAGNNEQFF. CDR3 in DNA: TGTGCCATCAGTGAGAGCCTAGCGGGAAACAATGAGCAGTTCTTC.

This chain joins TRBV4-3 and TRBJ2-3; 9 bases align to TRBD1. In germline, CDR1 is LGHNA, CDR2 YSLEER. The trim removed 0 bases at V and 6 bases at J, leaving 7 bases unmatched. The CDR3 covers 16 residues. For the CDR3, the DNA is TGCGCCAGCAGCCAAGAATGGCAACAGGGGGCTGATACGCAGTATTTT. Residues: CASSQEWQQGADTQYF.

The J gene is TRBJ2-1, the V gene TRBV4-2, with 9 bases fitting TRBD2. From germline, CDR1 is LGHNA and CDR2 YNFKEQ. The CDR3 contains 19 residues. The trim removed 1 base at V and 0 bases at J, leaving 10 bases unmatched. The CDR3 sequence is CASSQGLGSGSISYNEQFF. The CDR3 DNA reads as TGTGCCAGCAGCCAAGGATTGGGTAGCGGGAGCATCTCCTACAATGAGCAGTTCTTC.

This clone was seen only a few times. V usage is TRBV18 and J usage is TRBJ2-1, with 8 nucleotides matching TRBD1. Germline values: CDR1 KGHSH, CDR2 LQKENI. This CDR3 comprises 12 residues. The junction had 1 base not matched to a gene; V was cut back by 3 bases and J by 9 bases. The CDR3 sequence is CASSPTGAEQFF. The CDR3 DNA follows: TGTGCCAGCTCACCGACAGGGGCTGAGCAGTTCTTC.

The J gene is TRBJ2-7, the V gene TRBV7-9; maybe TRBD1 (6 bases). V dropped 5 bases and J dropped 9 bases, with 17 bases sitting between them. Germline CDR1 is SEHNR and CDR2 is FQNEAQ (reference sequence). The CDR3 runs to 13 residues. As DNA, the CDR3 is TGTGCCAGCAGCCCGGACAGACCTGCTGGGCAGTACTTC. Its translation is CASSPDRPAGQYF.

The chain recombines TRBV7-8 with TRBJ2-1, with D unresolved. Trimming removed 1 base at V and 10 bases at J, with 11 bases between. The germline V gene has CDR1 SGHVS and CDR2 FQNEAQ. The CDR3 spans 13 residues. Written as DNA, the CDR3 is TGTGCCAGCAGCTTAGGTAGTGTACTGGAGCAGTTCTTC. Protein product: CASSLGSVLEQFF.

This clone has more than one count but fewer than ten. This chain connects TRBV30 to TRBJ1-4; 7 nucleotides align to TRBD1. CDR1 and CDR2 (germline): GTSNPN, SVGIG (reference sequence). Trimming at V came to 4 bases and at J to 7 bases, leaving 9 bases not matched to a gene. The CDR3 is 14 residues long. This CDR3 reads CAWTNRGWSEKLFF. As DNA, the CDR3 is TGTGCCTGGACTAACAGGGGATGGAGTGAAAAACTGTTTTTT. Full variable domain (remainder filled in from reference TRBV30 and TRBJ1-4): SQTIHQWPATLVQPVGSPLSLECTVEGTSNPNLYWYRQAAGRGLQLLFYSVGIGQISSEVPQNLSASRPQDRQFILSSKKLLLSDSGFYLCAWTNRGWSEKLFFGSGTQLSVL.

The CDR3 sequence: CASSQVGRDEKLFF. Written as DNA, the CDR3 is TGTGCCAGCAGCCAAGTGGGGCGAGATGAAAAACTGTTTTTT. The J gene is TRBJ1-4, the V gene TRBV4-2; tentative D call: TRBD1 (5 bases). V lost 1 base and J lost 6, with 9 bases in between. The germline gives CDR1 LGHNA, CDR2 YNFKEQ. CDR3 length: 14 residues.